One T cell receptor (beta chain) is described in this entry. Its antigen has not been determined. Nothing much larger sits one base from this clone, and base qualities are not available. The immunoSEQ Assay, a bias-controlled multiplex PCR, was used to amplify TCRbeta CDR3 regions from genomic DNA. As for the authors' bioinformatics: Nucleated cell counts per sample were estimated from amplification of reference gene primers within the assay. To quantify the absolute abundance of each unique TCRbeta CDR3 rearrangement, sequence reads were collapsed and filtered. For each sample, productive Simpson clonality was calculated as the square root of Simpson's diversity index across productive rearrangements. TCRdb took over this immuneACCESS table, retaining in-frame rearrangements with V and J assigned. Such tables are incomplete; in checked studies, under half of the missing clones stem from an unresolved V gene, and the remainder is unexplained. V and J calls and clone size are those listed in that table; D and trimming were worked out from the DNA. This sample holds about 59,000 clones; around 79% were observed only once. Roughly 3.2% of the sample is in the top ten clones.

Taken from cysteine to phenylalanine, the CDR3 has 18 residues. CDR3 DNA only is kept here, 54 bases in frame from base 1. CDR1 and CDR2 were assigned from the germline V gene (reference sequence) as DFQATT and SNEGSKA. Clipping removes 3 bases from V and 1 base from J, with 11 as the unmatched junction base count. The collaborating institutions used their own protocols to collect whole blood in K2EDTA tubes. Collaborator samples were shipped for TCRbeta analysis as frozen whole blood, isolated PBMCs, or DNA extracted from either sample type. This sample was included in a study of blood T cell repertoires in COVID-19 (TCRdb year 2020). Context from the whole study: Samples covering the acute and convalescent phases of COVID-19 were provided by collaborators in the United States, Italy and Spain. The prospective study material was composed of cDNA or gDNA derived from T cells, B-cell-depleted T cells, or PBMCs. Subjects who had been exposed to COVID-19, were actively infected with it, or had recovered from it provided the deeply sampled blood TCRbeta repertoires that made up the dataset. The repertoires were released in a freely available public database intended as a resource for research on the immune response to SARS-CoV-2. The samples were drawn from two sources: the first 160 participants of the ongoing ImmuneRACE study, and some 1,300 subjects contributed by 6 global collaborators. Sample metadata almost always included a de-identified subject ID, COVID-19 status, age in years and sex. HLA class I and class II types, where available, came from metadata supplied by the sample provider rather than from assay-based typing. Overall study results and their limits: How much clinical and demographic metadata was included differed by source and by participant, and the metadata was provided uncurated.

Material: peripheral blood. The TCR was taken from a man aged 55 to 69 with acute or convalescent COVID-19. The chain is encoded by TRBV20-1 joined to TRBJ2-5; 13 junctional bases match TRBD2. The CDR3 sequence is CSASSLSRTSGGQETQYF. At the DNA level, the sequence is TGCAGTGCTAGTAGCTTGAGCAGGACTAGCGGGGGCCAAGAGACCCAGTACTTC.